This T cell receptor beta chain was captured by sequencing in a study of shared clonotypes between healthy human individuals. Assay: immunoSEQ multiplex PCR; the TCRdb copy retains only in-frame clones and omits some. The data show 2 million to 2.5 million clones, just over 90% seen once. The germline gives CDR1 SGHTS, CDR2 YDEGEE. The CDR3 is 17 amino acids. Trimming removed 1 base at V and 3 bases at J, with 17 bases between. This TCR was sampled from a man aged 18 to 30 in good health. Some clones in this sample may be carry-over from other donors' samples. This chain uses TRBV5-8 with TRBJ1-5; D is undetermined. Material: naive CD4+ T cells from PBMCs. The subset is: CD45RA+ positively selected. The CDR3 here is CASSLKAPPGHNQPQHF. CDR3 in DNA: TGTGCCAGCAGCTTGAAGGCTCCTCCCGGGCACAATCAGCCCCAGCATTTT.